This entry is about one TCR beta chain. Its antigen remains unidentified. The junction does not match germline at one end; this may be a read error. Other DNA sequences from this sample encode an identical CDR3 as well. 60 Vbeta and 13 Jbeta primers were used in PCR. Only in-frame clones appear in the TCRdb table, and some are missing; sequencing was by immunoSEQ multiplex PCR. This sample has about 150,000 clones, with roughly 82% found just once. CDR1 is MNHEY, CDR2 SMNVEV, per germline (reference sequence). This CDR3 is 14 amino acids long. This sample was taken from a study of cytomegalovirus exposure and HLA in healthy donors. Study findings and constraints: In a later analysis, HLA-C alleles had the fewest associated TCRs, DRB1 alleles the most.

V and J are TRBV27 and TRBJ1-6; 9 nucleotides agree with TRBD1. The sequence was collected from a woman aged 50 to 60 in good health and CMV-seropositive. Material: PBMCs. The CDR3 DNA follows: TGCGCCAGCAGCTCCGGGACAGGGAATTCACCCCTCCACTTT. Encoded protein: CASSSGTGNSPLHF.